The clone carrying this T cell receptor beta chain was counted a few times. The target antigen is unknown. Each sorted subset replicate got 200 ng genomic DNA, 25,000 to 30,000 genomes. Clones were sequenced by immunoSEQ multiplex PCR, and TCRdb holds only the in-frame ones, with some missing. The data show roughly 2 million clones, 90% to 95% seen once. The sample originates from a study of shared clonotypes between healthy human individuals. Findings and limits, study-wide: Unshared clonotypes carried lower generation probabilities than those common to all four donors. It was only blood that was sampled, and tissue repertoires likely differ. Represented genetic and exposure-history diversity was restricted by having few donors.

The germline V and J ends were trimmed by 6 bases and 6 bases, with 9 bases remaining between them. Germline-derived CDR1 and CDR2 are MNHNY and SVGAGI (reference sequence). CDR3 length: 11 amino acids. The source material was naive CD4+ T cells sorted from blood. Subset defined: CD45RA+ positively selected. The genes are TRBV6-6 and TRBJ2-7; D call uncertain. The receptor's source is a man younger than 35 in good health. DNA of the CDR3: TGTGCCAGCAGGTGGGTGACCGAGCAGTACTTC. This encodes CASRWVTEQYF.